This record covers a single T cell receptor beta chain. In the source study's methods: Counts of nucleated cells, estimated from reference gene primer amplification, were obtained. This table comes from immunoSEQ multiplex PCR, and its TCRdb copy is limited to in-frame clones, with some not included. The V and J calls and clone size come from that table; D and trimming were worked out from the DNA. The sample consists of some 160,000 clones, approximately 91% of them appearing once. The source of the sample is a study of blood T cell repertoires in COVID-19. Study-wide context: Acute and convalescent COVID-19 specimens originated in the United States, Italy and Spain. From T cells, B-cell-depleted T cells, or PBMCs came the material, which was cDNA or gDNA.

Germline assignment: CDR1 LNHDA and CDR2 SQIVND (reference sequence). The CDR3 covers 14 residues. V lost 5 bases, J lost 9 bases, and 6 bases stayed unmatched. Specimen: peripheral blood. The V gene is TRBV19, the J gene TRBJ1-6; 8 bases line up with TRBD1. The source is a man younger than 35 with acute or convalescent COVID-19. In DNA, the CDR3 is TGTGCCAGTAGTGTTGACAGGGGCCCTTCACCCCTCCACTTT. It codes for CASSVDRGPSPLHF. Complete variable domain (other parts from reference TRBV19 and TRBJ1-6): DGGITQSPKYLFRKEGQNVTLSCEQNLNHDAMYWYRQDPGQGLRLIYYSQIVNDFQKGDIAEGYSVSREKKESFPLTVTSAQKNPTAFYLCASSVDRGPSPLHFGNGTRLTVT.